Sequencing of this TCR beta chain was carried out in a study of early T cells in non-severe SARS-CoV-2 infection. CDR1 and CDR2 from the germline V gene are MNHNS and SASEGT. V was clipped by 5 bases and J by 3 bases; unmatched bases: 4. There are 14 residues in the CDR3. This clonotype has ten or more counts. TCRdb recomputed calls from the 5' RACE reads with MiXCR, one row per CDR3 protein. The data contain around 50,000 distinct CDR3 sequences, 5.5% to 7.5% of them singletons. The rearrangement links TRBV6-1 to TRBJ1-5; 7 nucleotides match TRBD1. This clonotype was obtained from an adult who was a healthcare worker with PCR-confirmed SARS-CoV-2 infection or an uninfected control (not recorded which). Sequenced input: whole blood. As DNA, the CDR3 is TGTGCCAGCAGTTCCGGGACAGCCAATCAGCCCCAGCATTTT. This translates into CASSSGTANQPQHF.